Shown below are 25 T cell receptor beta chains from a single sample sequenced in a study of PD-1 blockade in classical Hodgkin lymphoma. Specified time point: cycle 4 day 1 (C4D1), after less than 7 weeks of nivolumab. Each patient experienced a relapse that followed autologous stem cell transplantation, and brentuximab vedotin exposure varied. Produced via immunoSEQ multiplex PCR; TCRdb's table is partial and in-frame only. The table has around 20,000 clones, nearly 80% seen once. The material was peripheral blood mononuclear cells (PBMCs), obtained before the fourth cycle of nivolumab. These receptors were obtained from a human donor with classical Hodgkin lymphoma.

This clone has more than one count but fewer than ten. This rearrangement joins TRBV13 to TRBJ2-1; TRBD2 matches 12 bases. The V gene's germline CDR1 is PRHDT and CDR2 FYEKMQ (reference sequence). This CDR3 has 17 residues. The V and J ends lost 2 bases and 4 bases, in that order; junction bases with no gene match: 6. CDR3 DNA: TGTGCCAGCAGCTTAAGGTCCGGGACTAGCGGGTACAATGAGCAGTTCTTC. It specifies CASSLRSGTSGYNEQFF.

This rearrangement joins TRBV29-1 to TRBJ1-2; D is possibly TRBD1 (6 bases). CDR1 is SQVTM, CDR2 ANQGSEA, per germline. The CDR3 length is 15 residues. Trimming took 4 bases from V and 4 from J, leaving 19 bases between them. The CDR3 DNA reads as TGCAGCGTTGTATCCTCGGACAGTCAGGGCTATGGCTACACCTTC. It encodes CSVVSSDSQGYGYTF.

Comment on this clone: Other nucleotide sequences from this sample produce the same CDR3. The gene calls are TRBV7-2 and TRBJ1-6, with D possibly TRBD1 on 5 matching bases. The CDR3 sequence is 15 residues long. Looked up from germline, CDR1 is SGHTA and CDR2 is FQGNSA. V was shortened by 0 bases and J by 7 bases, with 10 bases between the two germline ends. The CDR3 is CASSLAAQGNSPLHF. CDR3 nucleotides: TGTGCCAGCAGCTTAGCGGCTCAGGGAAATTCACCCCTCCACTTT. Based on the CDR3 plus reference TRBV7-2 and TRBJ1-6, the full variable domain is GAGVSQSPSNKVTEKGKDVELRCDPISGHTALYWYRQSLGQGLEFLIYFQGNSAPDKSGLPSDRFSAERTGGSVSTLTIQRTQQEDSAVYLCASSLAAQGNSPLHFGNGTRLTVT.

V is TRBV19 and J is TRBJ2-2; D is undetermined. The germline CDR1 and CDR2 sequences are LNHDA and SQIVND (reference sequence). The V end was cut by 2 bases, the J end by 0 bases, with 10 bases between. The length of the CDR3 is 16 residues. The CDR3 loop reads CASSIYYPTNTGELFF. CDR3 coding DNA: TGTGCCAGTAGTATATATTACCCTACGAACACCGGGGAGCTGTTTTTT.

This chain uses TRBV4-1 with TRBJ1-2, with D perhaps matching TRBD1 (5 bases). This CDR3 comprises 12 residues. In germline, CDR1 is MGHRA, CDR2 YSYEKL. V was clipped by 0 bases and J by 8 bases, with 7 bases between them. The CDR3 region has the DNA TGCGCCAGCAGCCAAGACGGGGACGGCTACACCTTC. Its protein product is CASSQDGDGYTF.

This clone was detected a few times. The J gene is TRBJ2-1, the V gene TRBV9; tentative D call: TRBD1 (6 bases). CDR3 size: 15 residues. The ends were cut back, 3 bases at V and 4 bases at J, with 14 bases in the middle. Germline V gene lookup returns CDR1 SGDLS and CDR2 YYNGEE. The chain's CDR3 is CASSDRTDTYNEQFF. The DNA of the CDR3 is TGTGCCAGCAGCGATCGGACAGACACTTACAATGAGCAGTTCTTC.

Only one count was recorded for this clone. CDR3 bases: TGCGCCAGCAGCTTGATGGGGTTGACAGATACGCAGTATTTT. The encoded protein is CASSLMGLTDTQYF. The chain employs TRBV5-1 and TRBJ2-3; D uncertain. The CDR3 consists of 14 residues. In germline, CDR1 is SGHRS, CDR2 YFSETQ. V lost 1 base to trimming and J lost 3 bases, with 9 bases between them.

The sample holds a few counts of this clone. The chain has TRBV9 and TRBJ2-1, with D perhaps TRBD2 (6 bases). The CDR3 length is 14 residues. The germline CDR1 and CDR2 sequences are SGDLS and YYNGEE. The germline V and J ends were trimmed by 2 bases and 0 bases, with 6 bases remaining between them. In DNA form, the CDR3 reads TGTGCCAGCAGCGTCGGGAGCTCCTACAATGAGCAGTTCTTC. The encoded protein is CASSVGSSYNEQFF.

The table lists this clone with a count of one. The chain has TRBV5-4 and TRBJ2-5; D may be TRBD2 (6 bases). Germline values: CDR1 SGHNT, CDR2 YYREEE (reference sequence). Trimming took off 2 bases at V and 9 bases at J, with 17 bases between the two ends. The CDR3 contains 14 residues. This CDR3 reads CASSFPWGEQAQYF. The CDR3 region has the DNA TGTGCCAGCAGCTTCCCGTGGGGGGAGCAGGCCCAGTACTTC. Filled out from reference TRBV5-4 and TRBJ2-5, the complete variable domain reads ETGVTQSPTHLIKTRGQQVTLRCSSQSGHNTVSWYQQALGQGPQFIFQYYREEENGRGNFPPRFSGLQFPNYSSELNVNALELDDSALYLCASSFPWGEQAQYFGPGTRLLVL.

This clone is medium-sized in the sample. The CDR3 reads CASSSDGKLNTEAFF. CDR3 sequence (DNA): TGTGCCAGCAGCAGCGATGGAAAACTTAACACTGAAGCTTTCTTT. The V call is TRBV13, the J call TRBJ1-1; D is unresolved. The CDR3 length is 15 residues. Trimming pared 5 bases from V and 2 bases from J, leaving 15 bases between. Germline V gene data show CDR1 as PRHDT and CDR2 as FYEKMQ (reference sequence).

The chain has TRBV7-3 and TRBJ2-7, with D possibly being TRBD1 (5 bases). The CDR3 covers 13 residues. Germline loops: CDR1 SGHTA, CDR2 FQGTGA. Trimming pared 5 bases from V and 5 bases from J, leaving 13 bases between. CDR3 in amino acids: CASSQGHGDEQYF. The DNA for the CDR3 is TGTGCCAGCAGCCAGGGCCATGGGGACGAGCAGTACTTC.

This clone was counted between two and nine times. The V gene is TRBV2, the J gene TRBJ1-2; D not resolved. Trimming removed 4 bases at V and 4 bases at J, with 28 bases between. From germline, CDR1 is SNHLY and CDR2 FYNNEI. The CDR3 is 19 residues long. In DNA form, the CDR3 reads TGTGCCAGCAGTGGGACTTCCCGACCTACAGTCTCCGGGGTCTATGGCTACACCTTC. It codes for CASSGTSRPTVSGVYGYTF.

The rearrangement links TRBV19 to TRBJ1-2; the D is unclear. Germline values: CDR1 LNHDA, CDR2 SQIVND (reference sequence). The CDR3 spans 13 residues. The V gene lost 4 bases and the J gene lost 3 bases, with 9 bases spanning the gap. CDR3 in DNA: TGTGCCAGTAGTACTACAAGAGACTATGGCTACACCTTC. Its protein is CASSTTRDYGYTF.

The chain recombines TRBV28 with TRBJ2-5, with D perhaps given as TRBD1 or TRBD2 (6 bases each). The CDR3 loop spans 15 amino acids. The V and J ends lost 6 bases and 6 bases respectively, with 20 bases between them. Per germline, CDR1 MDHEN and CDR2 SYDVKM. The CDR3 sequence is CASRSHEGGIKTQYF. The CDR3 coding sequence is TGTGCCAGCAGGAGCCACGAGGGGGGCATAAAGACCCAGTACTTC.

The chain carries TRBV30 and TRBJ2-7; D might be TRBD1 (5 bases). V was shortened by 0 bases and J by 2 bases, with 8 bases between the two germline ends. Germline V gene data show CDR1 as GTSNPN and CDR2 as SVGIG (reference sequence). This CDR3 is 13 amino acids long. The DNA of the CDR3 is TGTGCCTGGAGTGTAACAGGAACCTACGAGCAGTACTTC. Residues: CAWSVTGTYEQYF.

The table lists this clone with a count of one. The chain's CDR3 is CASSKDRDNEQFF. The CDR3 DNA reads TGTGCCAGCTCCAAGGACAGGGACAATGAGCAGTTCTTC. This chain uses TRBV6-4 with TRBJ2-1; 8 positions match TRBD1. This CDR3 comprises 13 residues. The V and J ends lost 8 bases and 5 bases, in that order; junction bases with no gene match: 5. Germline V gene lookup returns CDR1 MRHNA and CDR2 SNTAGT.

The chain joins TRBV7-2 to TRBJ2-7; TRBD1 matches 8 bases. CDR1 SGHTA and CDR2 FQGNSA come from the germline V gene. Trimming took 5 bases from V and 6 from J; bases not matched to a gene: 9. The CDR3 runs 14 residues. The DNA for the CDR3 is TGTGCCAGCAGCCCCTACGGCGACAGGGGCGAGCAGTACTTC. It translates to CASSPYGDRGEQYF.

The rearrangement joins TRBV5-1 to TRBJ2-7; tentatively, D is TRBD1 or TRBD2 (5 bases each). V lost 0 bases and J 2 bases, leaving 12 bases between the germline ends. This CDR3 has 15 residues. CDR1 and CDR2 (germline): SGHRS, YFSETQ. The CDR3 nucleotides are TGCGCCAGCAGCTTGGTAGGGGACGTCGCCTACGAGCAGTACTTC. Amino acid sequence: CASSLVGDVAYEQYF.

In its sample, this clone was seen a few times. The gene calls are TRBV28 and TRBJ1-1, with TRBD1 as a possible D gene (6 bases). There are 15 residues in the CDR3. V lost 5 bases and J lost 1, with 14 bases in between. Germline V gene data show CDR1 as MDHEN and CDR2 as SYDVKM. CDR3 in DNA: TGTGCCAGCAGTGCCCCCGACAGGAGGAACACTGAAGCTTTCTTT. This gives the protein CASSAPDRRNTEAFF.

V and J are TRBV15 and TRBJ1-4; no firm D call. V was cut by 2 bases and J by 3 bases, with 13 bases left in between. The CDR3 length is 16 residues. Per the germline V gene, CDR1 is LNHNV and CDR2 is YYDKDF (reference sequence). This CDR3 reads CATSRLWEYPNEKLFF. The CDR3 region has the DNA TGTGCCACCAGCAGATTGTGGGAATACCCTAATGAAAAACTGTTTTTT.

This chain connects TRBV5-6 to TRBJ1-3; a possible D gene is TRBD1 (6 bases). Between the trimmed V and J ends, which lost 4 bases and 0 bases, there was a span of 14 bases. Per germline, CDR1 SGHDT and CDR2 YYEEEE. There are 16 residues in the CDR3. CDR3 sequence reads: CASSPLDSSSGNTIYF. CDR3 coding DNA: TGTGCCAGCAGCCCCCTGGACAGCAGCTCTGGAAACACCATATATTTT.

This clone was observed a single time. The rearrangement uses TRBV6-1 and TRBJ2-1; 11 nucleotides align to TRBD2. This CDR3 region has 15 residues. J lost 5 bases, V lost 6 bases, and 6 bases had no gene match. Germline V gives CDR1 MNHNS, CDR2 SASEGT. The CDR3 DNA is TGTGCCAGCAGGACCGGGACTAGCGGAAACAATGAGCAGTTCTTC. Protein: CASRTGTSGNNEQFF.

This chain connects TRBV4-1 to TRBJ2-7; D not resolved. The CDR3 is 15 amino acids. CDR1 and CDR2 (germline): MGHRA, YSYEKL. V lost 3 bases, J lost 0 bases, and 12 bases lay in between. The CDR3 region has the DNA TGCGCCAGCAGCCAGGACCTAATTAACTCCTACGAGCAGTACTTC. Translating it yields CASSQDLINSYEQYF.

V usage is TRBV6-1 and J usage is TRBJ2-7; 7 bases align to TRBD1. After removal of 4 bases from V and 2 bases from J, the junction contained 23 bases not matched to a gene. Germline V gene data show CDR1 as MNHNS and CDR2 as SASEGT. CDR3 size: 20 residues. CDR3 amino acids: CASSGQPPGQVLKGTYEQYF. In nucleotides, the CDR3 is TGTGCCAGCAGTGGGCAACCTCCAGGACAGGTACTCAAAGGAACCTACGAGCAGTACTTC.

The rearrangement joins TRBV5-1 to TRBJ2-7; 8 bases match TRBD1. In germline, CDR1 is SGHRS, CDR2 YFSETQ. V shed 5 bases and J 4 bases; nucleotides not matched to a gene: 14. The CDR3 runs 16 residues. The CDR3 here is CASRRPEAQGAYEQYF. The CDR3 coding sequence is TGCGCCAGCAGACGACCGGAGGCCCAGGGGGCTTACGAGCAGTACTTC.